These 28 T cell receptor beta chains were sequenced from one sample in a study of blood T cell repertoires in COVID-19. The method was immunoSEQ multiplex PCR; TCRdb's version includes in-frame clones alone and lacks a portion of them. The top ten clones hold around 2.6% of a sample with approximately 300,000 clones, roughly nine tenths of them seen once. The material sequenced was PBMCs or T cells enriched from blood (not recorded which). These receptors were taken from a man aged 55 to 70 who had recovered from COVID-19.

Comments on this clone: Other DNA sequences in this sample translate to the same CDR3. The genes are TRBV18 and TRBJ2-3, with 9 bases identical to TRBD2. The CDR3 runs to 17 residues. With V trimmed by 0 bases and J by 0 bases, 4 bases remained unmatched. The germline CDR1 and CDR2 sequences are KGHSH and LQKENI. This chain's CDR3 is CASSPPGLARSTDTQYF. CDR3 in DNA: TGTGCCAGCTCACCACCGGGACTAGCCCGTAGCACAGATACGCAGTATTTT.

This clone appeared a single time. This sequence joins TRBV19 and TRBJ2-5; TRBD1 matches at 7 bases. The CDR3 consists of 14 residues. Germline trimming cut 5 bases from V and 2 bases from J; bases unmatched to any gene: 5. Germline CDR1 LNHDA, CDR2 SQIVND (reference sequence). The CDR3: CASSPQGLQETQYF. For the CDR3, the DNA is TGTGCCAGTAGTCCACAGGGGTTACAAGAGACCCAGTACTTC.

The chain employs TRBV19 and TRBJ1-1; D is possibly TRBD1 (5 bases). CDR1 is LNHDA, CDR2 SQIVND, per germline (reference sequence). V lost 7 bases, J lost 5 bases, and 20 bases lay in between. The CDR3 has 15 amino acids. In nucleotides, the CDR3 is TGTGCCAGTACCCGAGCCGGGGGAGGATGGACTGAAGCTTTCTTT. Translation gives CASTRAGGGWTEAFF.

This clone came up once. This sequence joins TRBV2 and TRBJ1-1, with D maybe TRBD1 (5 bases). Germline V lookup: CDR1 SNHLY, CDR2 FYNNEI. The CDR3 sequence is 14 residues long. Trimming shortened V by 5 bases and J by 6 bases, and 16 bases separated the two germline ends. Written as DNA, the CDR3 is TGTGCCAGCAGTCGCGAATCAGGGCTGGCTGAAGCTTTCTTT. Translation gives CASSRESGLAEAFF.

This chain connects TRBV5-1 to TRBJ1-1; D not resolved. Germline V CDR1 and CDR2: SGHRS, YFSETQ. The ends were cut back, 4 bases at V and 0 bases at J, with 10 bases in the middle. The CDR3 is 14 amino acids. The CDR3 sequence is CASSPLVMNTEAFF. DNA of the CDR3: TGCGCCAGCAGCCCGTTAGTTATGAACACTGAAGCTTTCTTT.

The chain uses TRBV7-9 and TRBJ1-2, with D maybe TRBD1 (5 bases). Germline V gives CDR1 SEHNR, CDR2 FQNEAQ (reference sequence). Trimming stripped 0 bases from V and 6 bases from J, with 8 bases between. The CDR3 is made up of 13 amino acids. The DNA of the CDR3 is TGTGCCAGCAGCTTAGCGCGGGGGAATGGCTACACCTTC. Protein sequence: CASSLARGNGYTF.

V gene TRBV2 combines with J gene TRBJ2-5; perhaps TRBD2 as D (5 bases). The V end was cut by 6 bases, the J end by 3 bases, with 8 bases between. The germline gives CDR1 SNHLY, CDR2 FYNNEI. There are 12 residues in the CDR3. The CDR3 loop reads CASSLAKETQYF. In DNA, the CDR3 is TGTGCCAGCAGCCTAGCCAAAGAGACCCAGTACTTC.

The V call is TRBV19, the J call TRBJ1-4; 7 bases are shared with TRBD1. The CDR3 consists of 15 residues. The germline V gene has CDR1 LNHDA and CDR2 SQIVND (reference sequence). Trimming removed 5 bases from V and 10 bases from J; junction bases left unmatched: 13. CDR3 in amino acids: CASSPRDRTDTKLFF. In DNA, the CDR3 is TGTGCCAGTAGTCCCCGGGACAGAACTGATACAAAACTGTTTTTT.

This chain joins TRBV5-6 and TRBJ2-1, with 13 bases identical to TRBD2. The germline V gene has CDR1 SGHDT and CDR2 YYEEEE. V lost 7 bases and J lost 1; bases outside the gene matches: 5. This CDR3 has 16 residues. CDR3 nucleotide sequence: TGTGCCAGCGGATCACTAGCGGGAGGGTCCTACAATGAGCAGTTCTTC. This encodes CASGSLAGGSYNEQFF.

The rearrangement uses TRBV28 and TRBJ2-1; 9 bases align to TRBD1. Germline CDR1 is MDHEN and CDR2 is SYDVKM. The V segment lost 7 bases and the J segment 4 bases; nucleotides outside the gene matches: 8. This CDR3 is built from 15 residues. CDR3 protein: CASTSTGGQYNEQFF. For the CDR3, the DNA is TGTGCCAGCACTTCGACAGGGGGACAGTACAATGAGCAGTTCTTC.

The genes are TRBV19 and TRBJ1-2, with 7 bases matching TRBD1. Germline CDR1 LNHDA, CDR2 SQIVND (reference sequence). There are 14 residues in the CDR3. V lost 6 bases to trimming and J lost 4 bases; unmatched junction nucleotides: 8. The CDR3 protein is CASSHNRGFYGYTF. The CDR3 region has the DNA TGTGCCAGTAGCCATAACAGGGGCTTCTATGGCTACACCTTC.

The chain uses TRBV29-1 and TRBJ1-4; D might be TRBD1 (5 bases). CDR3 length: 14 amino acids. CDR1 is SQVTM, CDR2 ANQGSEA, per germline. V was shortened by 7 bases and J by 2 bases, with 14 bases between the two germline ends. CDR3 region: CSALLGTTNEKLFF. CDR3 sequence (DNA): TGCAGCGCCCTGCTAGGGACTACTAATGAAAAACTGTTTTTT.

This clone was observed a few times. The CDR3 loop is CASSLGGTGEQPQHF. CDR3 DNA: TGTGCCAGCAGCTTGGGTGGGACAGGGGAACAGCCCCAGCATTTT. The V gene is TRBV5-4, the J gene TRBJ1-5; 10 bases fit TRBD1. Germline CDR1 reads SGHNT; CDR2 reads YYREEE (reference sequence). The junction had 4 bases not matched to a gene; V was cut back by 0 bases and J by 7 bases. CDR3 size: 15 residues.

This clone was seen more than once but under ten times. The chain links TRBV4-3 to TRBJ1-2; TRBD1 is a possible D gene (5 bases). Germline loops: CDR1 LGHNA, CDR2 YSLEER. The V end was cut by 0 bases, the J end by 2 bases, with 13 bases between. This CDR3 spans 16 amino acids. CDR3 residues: CASSQEYLRANYGYTF. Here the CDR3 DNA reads TGCGCCAGCAGCCAAGAATACCTCAGGGCCAACTATGGCTACACCTTC.

CDR3 region: CASSLDNSGIRFSYEQYF. DNA for the CDR3: TGTGCCAGCAGCTTAGACAACAGCGGGATACGTTTCTCCTACGAGCAGTACTTC. The J gene is TRBJ2-7, the V gene TRBV7-9; 7 bases match TRBD2. The CDR3 sequence is 18 residues long. Losses at the gene ends were 1 base for V and 0 bases for J; bases not matched to a gene: 12. CDR1 is SEHNR, CDR2 FQNEAQ, per germline (reference sequence).

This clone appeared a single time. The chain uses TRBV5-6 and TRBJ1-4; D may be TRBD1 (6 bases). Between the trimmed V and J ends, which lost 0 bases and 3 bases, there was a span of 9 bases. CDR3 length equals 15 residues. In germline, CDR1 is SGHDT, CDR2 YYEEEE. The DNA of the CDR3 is TGTGCCAGCAGCTTGGAAACAGGGTCTAATGAAAAACTGTTTTTT. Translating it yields CASSLETGSNEKLFF.

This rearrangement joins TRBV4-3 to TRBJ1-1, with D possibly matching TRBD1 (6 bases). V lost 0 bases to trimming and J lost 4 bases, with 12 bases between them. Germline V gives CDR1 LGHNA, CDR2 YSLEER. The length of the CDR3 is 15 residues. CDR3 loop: CASSQERRGGTEAFF. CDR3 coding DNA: TGCGCCAGCAGCCAAGAGAGGAGAGGGGGCACTGAAGCTTTCTTT.

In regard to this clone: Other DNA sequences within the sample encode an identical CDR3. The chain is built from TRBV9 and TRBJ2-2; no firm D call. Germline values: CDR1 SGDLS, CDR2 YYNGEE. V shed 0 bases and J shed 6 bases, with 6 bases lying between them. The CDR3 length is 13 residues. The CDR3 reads CASSVGGAGELFF. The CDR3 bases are TGTGCCAGCAGCGTAGGAGGAGCCGGGGAGCTGTTTTTT.

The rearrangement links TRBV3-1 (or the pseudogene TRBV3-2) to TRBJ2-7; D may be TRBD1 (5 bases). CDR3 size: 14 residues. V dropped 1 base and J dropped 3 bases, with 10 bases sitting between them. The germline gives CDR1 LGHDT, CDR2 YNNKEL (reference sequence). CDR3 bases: TGTGCCAGCAGCCAAGGACAGCTTTACTACGAGCAGTACTTC. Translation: CASSQGQLYYEQYF.

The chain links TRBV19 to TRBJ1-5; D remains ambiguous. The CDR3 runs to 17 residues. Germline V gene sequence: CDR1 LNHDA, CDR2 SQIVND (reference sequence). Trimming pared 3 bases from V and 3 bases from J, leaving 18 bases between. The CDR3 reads CASSIRQARSPNQPQHF. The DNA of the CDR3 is TGTGCCAGTAGTATTCGGCAGGCCCGAAGTCCCAATCAGCCCCAGCATTTT.

CDR3 region: CAWDRDRGPQHF. The DNA of the CDR3 is TGTGCCTGGGACAGGGACCGGGGGCCCCAGCATTTT. The chain joins TRBV30 to TRBJ1-5; TRBD1 agrees at 7 bases. V shed 5 bases, J shed 9 bases, and the junction held 7 bases outside the gene matches. This CDR3 spans 12 amino acids. The V gene's germline CDR1 is GTSNPN and CDR2 SVGIG (reference sequence).

The CDR3 DNA follows: TGCGCCAGCAGCCAAGCTTTATCTGGGGCCAACGTCCTGACTTTC. Translating it yields CASSQALSGANVLTF. The chain carries TRBV4-1 and TRBJ2-6; D is uncertain. Germline V gene data show CDR1 as MGHRA and CDR2 as YSYEKL. The CDR3 is 15 amino acids. V lost 1 base, J lost 1 base, and 5 bases lay in between.

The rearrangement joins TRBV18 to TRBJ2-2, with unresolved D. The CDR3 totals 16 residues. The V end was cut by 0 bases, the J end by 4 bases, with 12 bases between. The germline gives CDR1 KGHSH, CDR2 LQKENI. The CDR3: CASSPPQTTSTGELFF. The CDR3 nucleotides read TGTGCCAGCTCACCACCGCAGACGACTTCCACCGGGGAGCTGTTTTTT.

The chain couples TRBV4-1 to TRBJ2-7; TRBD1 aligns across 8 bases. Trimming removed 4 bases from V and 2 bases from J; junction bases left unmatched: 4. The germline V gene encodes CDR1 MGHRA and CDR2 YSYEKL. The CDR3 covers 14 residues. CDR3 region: CASSPGQAAYEQYF. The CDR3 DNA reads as TGCGCCAGCAGCCCGGGACAGGCCGCCTACGAGCAGTACTTC.

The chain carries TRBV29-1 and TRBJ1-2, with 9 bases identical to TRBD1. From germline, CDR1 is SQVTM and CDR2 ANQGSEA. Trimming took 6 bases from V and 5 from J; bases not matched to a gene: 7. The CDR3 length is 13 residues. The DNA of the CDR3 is TGCAGCGTGGAACAGGGGGCTGGTTATGGCTACACCTTC. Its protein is CSVEQGAGYGYTF.

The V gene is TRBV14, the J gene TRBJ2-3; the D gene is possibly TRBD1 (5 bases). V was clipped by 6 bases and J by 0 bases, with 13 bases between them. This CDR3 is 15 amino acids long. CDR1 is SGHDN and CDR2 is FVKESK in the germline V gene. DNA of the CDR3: TGTGCCAGCAGTGAACAGGCCGTCAGCACAGATACGCAGTATTTT. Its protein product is CASSEQAVSTDTQYF.

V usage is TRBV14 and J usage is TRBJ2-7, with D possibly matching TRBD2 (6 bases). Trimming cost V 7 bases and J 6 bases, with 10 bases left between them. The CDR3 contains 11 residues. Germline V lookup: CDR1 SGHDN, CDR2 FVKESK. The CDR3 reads CASTGRCEQYF. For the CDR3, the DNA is TGTGCCAGCACGGGGAGGTGCGAGCAGTACTTC.

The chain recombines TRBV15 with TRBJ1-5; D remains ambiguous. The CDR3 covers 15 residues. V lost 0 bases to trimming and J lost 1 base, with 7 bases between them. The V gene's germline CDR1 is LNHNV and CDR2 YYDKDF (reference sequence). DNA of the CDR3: TGTGCCACCAGCAGAGAAAGACACAGCAATCAGCCCCAGCATTTT. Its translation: CATSRERHSNQPQHF.